This TCR beta chain is drawn from a study of molecular identifiers for immune sequencing clone quantification. The authors sorted naive CD8 T cells as CD8+CD4-CCR7+CD45RA+. This clonotype has a handful of counts. The CDR3 is 15 residues long. Germline V CDR1 and CDR2: LGHNA, YSLEER. Trimming left V 1 base short and J 2 bases short, with 12 bases between. For bulk TCR libraries, previously described methods and listed TCR primers were used. Each CDR3 protein gets one entry after TCRdb re-called the PCR reads with MiXCR. Found here are about half a million distinct CDR3 sequences, over 20% of them singletons; the top ten hold under 0.85%.

Material: naive CD8+ T cells from blood, with Jurkat cell RNA spiked in. The sample's subset: FACS-sorted CD8+CD4-CCR7+CD45RA+ naive T cells. The chain combines TRBV4-3 with TRBJ2-7, with D tentatively TRBD1 (5 bases). This TCR derives from a human donor in good health. Some libraries in this study had Jurkat cell RNA spiked in. As DNA, the CDR3 is TGCGCCAGCAGCCAAGGTCGGACAAGCACCTACGAGCAGTACTTC. This codes for CASSQGRTSTYEQYF.